Listed here is a single TCR beta chain. This specimen comes from a study of siplizumab effects on memory and regulatory T cells. Only in-frame clones appear in the TCRdb table, and some are missing; sequencing was by immunoSEQ multiplex PCR. The sample holds 20,000 to 30,000 clones, roughly 84% seen once. CDR1 and CDR2 from the germline V gene are SGHDN and FVKESK. Trimming took 4 bases from V and 9 from J; bases not matched to a gene: 7. The length of the CDR3 is 14 residues. The sequenced material came from memory CD4+ T cells sorted from blood. The sequence was obtained from a human donor in good health. This chain connects TRBV14 to TRBJ2-5, with 11 bases aligning to TRBD2. The CDR3 nucleotides read TGTGCCAGCAGCCTACTAGCGGGAGCCGTGGCCCAGTACTTC. This sequence encodes CASSLLAGAVAQYF.